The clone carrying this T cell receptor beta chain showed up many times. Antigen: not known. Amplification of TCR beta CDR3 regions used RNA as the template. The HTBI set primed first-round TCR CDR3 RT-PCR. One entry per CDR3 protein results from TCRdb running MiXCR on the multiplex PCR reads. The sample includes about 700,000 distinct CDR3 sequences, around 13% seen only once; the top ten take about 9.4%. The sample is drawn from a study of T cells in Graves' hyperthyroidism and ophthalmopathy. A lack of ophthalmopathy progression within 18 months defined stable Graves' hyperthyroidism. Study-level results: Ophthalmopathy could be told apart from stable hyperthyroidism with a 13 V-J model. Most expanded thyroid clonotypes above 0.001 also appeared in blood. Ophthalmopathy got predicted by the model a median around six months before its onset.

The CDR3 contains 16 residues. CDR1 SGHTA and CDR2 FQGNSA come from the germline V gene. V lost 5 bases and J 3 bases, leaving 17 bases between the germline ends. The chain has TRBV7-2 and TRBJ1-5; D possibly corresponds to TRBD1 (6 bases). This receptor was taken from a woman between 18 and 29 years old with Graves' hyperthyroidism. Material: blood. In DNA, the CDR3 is TGTGCCAGCAGCCGATCGGGACACCCGAACAATCAGCCCCAGCATTTT. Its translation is CASSRSGHPNNQPQHF.